Sequencing of this T cell receptor (beta chain) was carried out in a study of OX40 agonist ivuxolimab in advanced cancers. As for the study more broadly: Ivuxolimab, which targeted the costimulatory receptor OX40 (CD134), was an agonistic, fully human IgG2 monoclonal antibody. Among the roughly 52 dose-escalation patients, some 19 had hepatocellular carcinoma, around 15 melanoma, 9 renal cell carcinoma and 9 head and neck cancer. In the dose-escalation cohort, 82.7% of patients were male, and the mean age was roughly 60 years, with a range of about 23 to 80. Patients were allowed to have had prior anti-PD-1, anti-PD-L1 or anti-CTLA-4 therapy, and about 40% of the dose-escalation patients had been treated with checkpoint inhibitors. Peripheral TCRbeta sequencing was intended to test whether TCR sequence diversity was altered and clonal T-cell expansion was caused by ivuxolimab. The monotherapy dose-escalation portion (N of about 50 patients) of the phase I ivuxolimab trial is reported in the paper. Partial responses occurred in three dose-escalation patients: two with cutaneous melanoma and one with hepatocellular carcinoma. Intravenous ivuxolimab was administered to patients every 2 weeks at six dose levels: 0.01, 0.1, 0.3, 1.5, 3 and 10 mg/kg.

Patients with autoimmune disease history or receiving systemic immunosuppression were excluded from the trial. In every dose cohort, peripheral blood was drawn for TCR sequencing at baseline, cycle 4 day 1, and cycle 7 day 1. The samples were drawn from a first-in-human, open-label, multicenter phase I dose-escalation trial of ivuxolimab. The trial enrolled adults with locally advanced or metastatic head and neck squamous cell, hepatocellular, melanoma or renal cell carcinoma. Before TCR sequencing, CD4+ T cells and CD8+ T cells from peripheral blood were sorted into separate populations. Genomic DNA was isolated from the sorted cells so that the TCRbeta CDR3 region could be sequenced. TCRbeta CDR3 regions were sequenced using the immunoSEQ Assay. Held by TCRdb, this immuneACCESS table contains in-frame sequences only and omits some clones. Under half of the omission traces to an unresolved V gene where checked; the cause of the rest is unknown. The sample table holds over 35,000 clones, of which approximately 88% were seen once. The ten biggest clones cover approximately 0.6% of the sample.

This clone was seen once. Its antigen remains undetermined. Qualities for individual bases were not recorded, and no much larger clone is one base off. Broader findings and caveats from the paper: Low levels of normalized T-cell clonal expansion were also seen in some patients who did not respond. On average, CD8+ T cells showed more expanded clones than CD4+ T cells after ivuxolimab. At doses of 0.1 to 3.0 mg/kg, clonal expansion of both CD4+ and CD8+ T cells in blood was seen between baseline and week 6. In the 0.1-3.0 mg/kg groups, partial responders were among the patients with the lowest normalized peripheral clonal expansion, particularly in CD8+ T cells. Antigen specificity was not determined for the clonally expanded peripheral T cells.

Material: CD4+ or CD8+ T cells sorted from blood, obtained in a trial of the OX40 agonist ivuxolimab. This clonotype was sampled from an adult with an advanced solid tumor such as melanoma, head and neck, liver or kidney cancer.

For the CDR3, the sequence is CASSYLQDYNSPLHF. At the DNA level, the sequence is TGTGCCAGCAGTTACTTGCAGGACTATAATTCACCCCTCCACTTT. The chain was built from TRBV6-5 and TRBJ1-6; the D gene is not confidently resolved. The CDR3 covers 15 residues, taking in both the cysteine and the phenylalanine. The read is trimmed to its CDR3 DNA, 45 bases read in frame from base 1. The trim is 1 base for V and 3 bases for J, with a gap of 7 bases between the germline ends. From the germline V gene, CDR1 is MNHEY and CDR2 is SVGAGI.